These T cell receptor beta chains were read from a single sample in a study of blood T cell repertoires in COVID-19. The table came from immunoSEQ multiplex PCR; TCRdb's copy has only in-frame clones and leaves some out. Of approximately 60,000 clones in the sample, approximately 93% were seen once. Material for sequencing was peripheral blood. The receptors come from a man between 65 and 85 years old with active COVID-19. Both conserved end residues are part of each CDR3. Each record gives: D gene, clone size, CDR3 length, J gene, V gene, CDR3 protein, CDR3 DNA. The D gene is left open where the match is weak. Expanded clones are given a class, and other clones once, few, many or no size at all.

D gene: NA; clone size: NA; CDR3 length: 15; J gene: TRBJ2-3; V gene: TRBV6-4; CDR3 protein: CASSVRDRSTDTQYF; CDR3 DNA: TGTGCCAGCAGCGTGCGGGACAGAAGCACAGATACGCAGTATTTT
D gene: TRBD1; clone size: once; CDR3 length: 15; J gene: TRBJ1-2; V gene: TRBV7-2; CDR3 protein: CASSLPRDRVSGYTF; CDR3 DNA: TGTGCCAGCAGCTTACCCCGGGACAGGGTGAGTGGCTACACCTTC
D gene: TRBD1; clone size: NA; CDR3 length: 16; J gene: TRBJ1-2; V gene: TRBV5-6; CDR3 protein: CASSPLHRGVNYGYTF; CDR3 DNA: TGTGCCAGCAGCCCACTGCACAGGGGCGTAAACTATGGCTACACCTTC
D gene: TRBD1; clone size: NA; CDR3 length: 15; J gene: TRBJ2-7; V gene: TRBV11-3; CDR3 protein: CASSLKAGGYYEQYF; CDR3 DNA: TGTGCCAGCAGCTTAAAAGCAGGGGGCTATTACGAGCAGTACTTC
D gene: NA; clone size: NA; CDR3 length: 16; J gene: TRBJ2-3; V gene: TRBV5-1; CDR3 protein: CASSLDSPGGTDTQYF; CDR3 DNA: TGCGCCAGCAGCTTGGACAGTCCCGGCGGGACAGATACGCAGTATTTT
D gene: TRBD2; clone size: NA; CDR3 length: 17; J gene: TRBJ2-1; V gene: TRBV20-1; CDR3 protein: CSASSSLAGGPGHEQFF; CDR3 DNA: TGCAGTGCTAGTTCGAGTCTAGCGGGGGGACCTGGGCATGAGCAGTTCTTC
D gene: NA; clone size: NA; CDR3 length: 13; J gene: TRBJ2-1; V gene: TRBV4-3; CDR3 protein: CASSQSRLNEQFF; CDR3 DNA: TGCGCCAGCAGCCAATCGCGTTTGAATGAGCAGTTCTTC
D gene: NA; clone size: NA; CDR3 length: 15; J gene: TRBJ2-7; V gene: TRBV27; CDR3 protein: CASSPGGAPRYEQYF; CDR3 DNA: TGTGCCAGCAGCCCTGGGGGGGCCCCCCGCTACGAGCAGTACTTC
D gene: TRBD1; clone size: NA; CDR3 length: 12; J gene: TRBJ1-2; V gene: TRBV29-1; CDR3 protein: CSDRTGLYGYTF; CDR3 DNA: TGCAGCGACCGGACAGGGTTGTATGGCTACACCTTC
D gene: TRBD1; clone size: NA; CDR3 length: 15; J gene: TRBJ1-5; V gene: TRBV28; CDR3 protein: CASTRTGTGNQPQHF; CDR3 DNA: TGTGCCAGCACTAGGACAGGGACCGGCAATCAGCCCCAGCATTTT
D gene: NA; clone size: NA; CDR3 length: 12; J gene: TRBJ1-1; V gene: TRBV3-1/TRBV3-2; CDR3 protein: CASSPMNTEAFF; CDR3 DNA: TGTGCCAGCAGCCCTATGAACACTGAAGCTTTCTTT
D gene: TRBD1; clone size: NA; CDR3 length: 16; J gene: TRBJ2-2; V gene: TRBV3-1/TRBV3-2; CDR3 protein: CASSQTGGFGTGELFF; CDR3 DNA: TGTGCCAGCAGCCAAACAGGGGGCTTTGGCACCGGGGAGCTGTTTTTT
D gene: TRBD1; clone size: NA; CDR3 length: 14; J gene: TRBJ2-5; V gene: TRBV6-5; CDR3 protein: CASRRQGVQETQYF; CDR3 DNA: TGTGCCAGCAGAAGACAGGGAGTCCAAGAGACCCAGTACTTC